These 30 T cell receptor beta chains share one sample of origin, sequenced in a study of T cells after yellow fever vaccination. TCRdb passed the 5' RACE reads through MiXCR, listing each CDR3 protein once. Seen here are 150,000 to 200,000 distinct CDR3 sequences, approximately 9.9% observed once, and the top ten hold approximately 34%. Material: CD8+ T cells sorted from PBMCs, obtained 15 days after the yellow fever booster vaccination. The receptors derive from a man between 18 and 29 years old who received the YFV17D yellow fever vaccine.

V is TRBV4-2 and J is TRBJ2-5; TRBD2 aligns across 7 bases. V lost 0 bases, J lost 1 base, and 8 bases stayed unmatched. The CDR3 has 17 amino acids. The germline V gene encodes CDR1 LGHNA and CDR2 YNFKEQ. The CDR3 here is CASSQDNGGGGQETQYF. DNA of the CDR3: TGTGCCAGCAGCCAAGATAATGGGGGGGGAGGCCAAGAGACCCAGTACTTC.

This clonotype was seen repeatedly, ten times or more. The V call is TRBV10-1, the J call TRBJ2-7; D gene uncertain. Trimming shortened V by 4 bases and J by 3 bases, and 19 bases separated the two germline ends. Germline V gives CDR1 WNHNN, CDR2 SYGVQD (reference sequence). The CDR3 length is 16 residues. CDR3 DNA sequence: TGCGCCAGCAGTGCCCGGACCAGTCTCCGGAGCTACGAGCAGTACTTC. Translating it yields CASSARTSLRSYEQYF.

V and J are TRBV12-3 or TRBV12-4 and TRBJ1-5; D not resolved. V lost 5 bases and J lost 6, with 14 bases in between. The CDR3 loop spans 14 amino acids. CDR3 loop: CASSPSRVGQPQHF. CDR3 nucleotides: TGTGCCAGCAGTCCATCCCGGGTTGGTCAGCCCCAGCATTTT.

This clonotype was seen only a few times. The J gene is TRBJ1-2, the V gene TRBV4-1; no clear D. This CDR3 has 13 residues. Germline CDR1 is MGHRA and CDR2 is YSYEKL. V shed 3 bases and J shed 6 bases, with 11 bases lying between them. The CDR3 reads CASSQAEADGYTF. The CDR3 coding sequence is TGCGCCAGCAGCCAGGCGGAAGCGGATGGCTACACCTTC.

This clonotype was found a few times. The chain combines TRBV7-3 with TRBJ2-3, with 10 bases identical to TRBD2. CDR1 and CDR2 (germline): SGHTA, FQGTGA. Germline trimming cut 0 bases from V and 4 bases from J; bases unmatched to any gene: 13. This CDR3 region has 19 residues. The CDR3 loop is CASSLTIGERGGPPDTQYF. CDR3 in DNA: TGTGCCAGCAGCTTAACGATAGGGGAGCGGGGGGGCCCCCCAGATACGCAGTATTTT.

The chain couples TRBV20-1 to TRBJ2-5; D remains unclear. The CDR3 is 15 amino acids. The germline V gene encodes CDR1 DFQATT and CDR2 SNEGSKA (reference sequence). V was shortened by 1 base and J by 4 bases, with 16 bases between the two germline ends. The CDR3 nucleotides read TGCAGTGCTAGAGCCCCGGCTAGGGATTCAGAGACCCAGTACTTC. Amino acid sequence: CSARAPARDSETQYF.

The chain recombines TRBV6-2 or TRBV6-3 with TRBJ2-1, with 8 bases matching TRBD1. The J segment lost 6 bases and the V segment lost 6 bases, leaving 4 bases of the junction unmatched. Germline CDR1 reads MNHEY; CDR2 reads SVGEGT. The CDR3 consists of 13 residues. CDR3: CASSRQGPNEQFF. As DNA, the CDR3 is TGTGCCAGCAGCCGACAGGGGCCCAATGAGCAGTTCTTC.

In this sample, this clonotype turned up many times. This sequence joins TRBV20-1 and TRBJ2-7, with D perhaps TRBD1 (5 bases). The CDR3 length is 15 residues. V gave up 0 bases and J gave up 5 bases, with 17 bases separating them. The V gene's germline CDR1 is DFQATT and CDR2 SNEGSKA (reference sequence). This CDR3 is CSARDGADPYDEQYF. In nucleotides, the CDR3 is TGCAGTGCTAGAGATGGGGCGGATCCTTATGACGAGCAGTACTTC.

The chain employs TRBV12-3 or TRBV12-4 and TRBJ1-5; 7 nucleotides match TRBD1. Trimming at V came to 6 bases and at J to 3 bases, leaving 2 bases not matched to a gene. The CDR3 is 13 residues long. The CDR3: CASSDRANQPQHF. As DNA, the CDR3 is TGTGCCAGCAGCGACAGGGCCAATCAGCCCCAGCATTTT.

CDR3 coding DNA: TGTGCCAGCAGATCCTCGTCTTGGTACAGGGAGAATGGCTACACCTTC. It translates to CASRSSSWYRENGYTF. V gene TRBV7-8 combines with J gene TRBJ1-2; tentatively, D is TRBD1 (6 bases). Germline V gene lookup returns CDR1 SGHVS and CDR2 FQNEAQ. This CDR3 contains 16 residues. Trimming removed 6 bases at V and 6 bases at J, with 23 bases between.

J is TRBJ2-2 and V is TRBV4-3, with 9 positions matching TRBD1. This CDR3 region has 16 residues. V trimming: 0 bases; J trimming: 4 bases; junction bases outside the gene matches: 3. Germline V gene data show CDR1 as LGHNA and CDR2 as YSLEER. CDR3: CASSQDGQGSTGELFF. In nucleotides, the CDR3 is TGCGCCAGCAGCCAAGATGGACAGGGGAGCACCGGGGAGCTGTTTTTT.

This clonotype was seen repeatedly, ten times or more. The V gene is TRBV4-1, the J gene TRBJ2-7, with unresolved D. Germline V gene lookup returns CDR1 MGHRA and CDR2 YSYEKL. Trimming cost V 1 base and J 0 bases, with 7 bases left between them. The CDR3 has 14 residues. CDR3 in DNA: TGCGCCAGCAGCCAAGTCAAAGACTCCTACGAGCAGTACTTC. The encoded protein is CASSQVKDSYEQYF.

The chain employs TRBV20-1 and TRBJ1-1; the D gene is possibly TRBD1 (5 bases). Germline V gives CDR1 DFQATT, CDR2 SNEGSKA (reference sequence). V lost 4 bases and J 0 bases, leaving 15 bases between the germline ends. This CDR3 is built from 15 residues. In DNA form, the CDR3 reads TGCAGTGCTAAGGGATACAGGAATATGAACACTGAAGCTTTCTTT. Its translation: CSAKGYRNMNTEAFF.

V gene TRBV12-3 or TRBV12-4 combines with J gene TRBJ2-3; no firm D call. CDR3 length: 14 amino acids. Trimming pared 3 bases from V and 6 bases from J, leaving 13 bases between. CDR3 in DNA: TGTGCCAGCAGTTTGGCAGGTACGCAGGATACGCAGTATTTT. It encodes CASSLAGTQDTQYF.

The chain combines TRBV20-1 with TRBJ2-3, with a tentative D call TRBD1 (6 bases). The length of the CDR3 is 13 residues. The germline CDR1 and CDR2 sequences are DFQATT and SNEGSKA (reference sequence). The V end lost 5 bases, the J end lost 6 bases, and 15 bases lay between the germline ends. Here the CDR3 reads CSAPQGTSDTQYF. The DNA for the CDR3 is TGCAGTGCTCCTCAGGGGACCTCCGATACGCAGTATTTT.

This clonotype was detected a few times. The chain is built from TRBV13 and TRBJ1-2; tentative D call: TRBD1 (5 bases). The CDR3 has 14 amino acids. Germline-derived CDR1 and CDR2 are PRHDT and FYEKMQ (reference sequence). The V and J ends lost 5 bases and 4 bases respectively, with 14 bases between them. This CDR3 reads CASSPGRVAYGYTF. DNA for the CDR3: TGTGCCAGCAGCCCGGGCAGGGTGGCCTATGGCTACACCTTC. Variable domain in full (rest from reference TRBV13 and TRBJ1-2): AAGVIQSPRHLIKEKRETATLKCYPIPRHDTVYWYQQGPGQDPQFLISFYEKMQSDKGSIPDRFSAQQFSDYHSELNMSSLELGDSALYFCASSPGRVAYGYTFGSGTRLTVV.

V gene TRBV4-1 combines with J gene TRBJ2-1, with 11 bases that match TRBD2. The CDR3 is 15 residues long. The V and J ends lost 6 bases and 7 bases, in that order; junction bases with no gene match: 8. Looked up from germline, CDR1 is MGHRA and CDR2 is YSYEKL. CDR3 nucleotide sequence: TGCGCCAGCAGGGAAAGTCCTAGCGGGGGGAATGAGCAGTTCTTC. Residues: CASRESPSGGNEQFF.

This clonotype was recorded many times. The chain combines TRBV12-3 or TRBV12-4 with TRBJ2-2, with unresolved D. The CDR3 covers 14 residues. V lost 5 bases to trimming and J lost 6 bases, with 13 bases between them. The CDR3 DNA is TGTGCCAGCAGTCCTAAGAGGAAGGCCGGGGAGCTGTTTTTT. It encodes CASSPKRKAGELFF.

Only a few counts were recorded for this clonotype. The chain is built from TRBV5-4 and TRBJ2-2, with 8 positions matching TRBD2. The CDR3 extends over 16 amino acids. V lost 2 bases to trimming and J lost 7 bases; unmatched junction nucleotides: 10. Germline loops: CDR1 SGHNT, CDR2 YYREEE (reference sequence). Here the CDR3 reads CASSFTGLGENGELFF. The CDR3 coding sequence is TGTGCCAGCAGCTTCACGGGACTAGGGGAGAACGGGGAGCTGTTTTTT.

The chain joins TRBV2 to TRBJ1-4; D may be TRBD1 (5 bases). Germline V gene sequence: CDR1 SNHLY, CDR2 FYNNEI. CDR3 length: 15 residues. Trimming shortened V by 7 bases and J by 5 bases, and 17 bases separated the two germline ends. CDR3 loop: CASKVGGGRNEKLFF. CDR3 nucleotide sequence: TGTGCCAGCAAAGTTGGGGGAGGGAGGAATGAAAAACTGTTTTTT.

This clonotype was counted at least ten times. V usage is TRBV15 and J usage is TRBJ1-6, with D perhaps matching TRBD1 (5 bases). The CDR3 covers 15 residues. The germline V and J ends were trimmed by 8 bases and 9 bases, with 20 bases remaining between them. CDR1 is LNHNV, CDR2 YYDKDF, per germline (reference sequence). The CDR3 spells CATPRSGRPRSPLHF. For the CDR3, the DNA is TGTGCCACCCCCAGGTCGGGACGGCCGCGTTCACCCCTCCACTTT.

The chain joins TRBV27 to TRBJ2-1; the match to TRBD2 covers 9 bases. Per germline, CDR1 MNHEY and CDR2 SMNVEV (reference sequence). This CDR3 has 17 residues. J was trimmed by 7 bases and V by 3 bases; bases with no gene match: 13. CDR3 in DNA: TGTGCCAGCAGTTTTGCTCTGGGGGCGGGGGGGTTTAATGAGCAGTTCTTC. Translated, it gives CASSFALGAGGFNEQFF.

The chain uses TRBV20-1 and TRBJ2-3, with D possibly TRBD1 on 6 matching bases. V lost 6 bases and J lost 2, with 18 bases in between. Germline lookup yields CDR1 DFQATT and CDR2 SNEGSKA (reference sequence). This CDR3 region has 15 residues. The CDR3 sequence: CSAEGDAQPTDTQYF. CDR3 bases: TGCAGTGCAGAGGGGGACGCCCAACCCACAGATACGCAGTATTTT.

The table lists this clonotype with a few counts. The gene calls are TRBV4-1 and TRBJ2-7, with 7 bases identical to TRBD1. Germline CDR1 and CDR2: MGHRA and YSYEKL. The V segment lost 5 bases and the J segment 2 bases; nucleotides outside the gene matches: 9. The CDR3 has 15 residues. CDR3 sequence: CASSEGTVTTYEQYF. CDR3 DNA: TGCGCCAGCAGCGAGGGGACAGTGACAACCTACGAGCAGTACTTC.

The chain carries TRBV7-9 and TRBJ1-5, with D tentatively TRBD1 (5 bases). Trimming cost V 1 base and J 0 bases, with 13 bases left between them. Germline values: CDR1 SEHNR, CDR2 FQNEAQ (reference sequence). The CDR3 spans 17 residues. Here the CDR3 DNA reads TGTGCCAGCAGCTTAGGTCCGGGGGATGATAGCAATCAGCCCCAGCATTTT. It codes for CASSLGPGDDSNQPQHF.

Only a few counts were recorded for this clonotype. The chain employs TRBV15 and TRBJ2-5, with D perhaps TRBD1 or TRBD2 (5 bases each). This CDR3 contains 14 residues. V lost 5 bases and J lost 3, with 13 bases in between. CDR1 is LNHNV and CDR2 is YYDKDF in the germline V gene (reference sequence). In DNA form, the CDR3 reads TGTGCCACCAGCCGGGACCTCCGAGAAGAGACCCAGTACTTC. This sequence encodes CATSRDLREETQYF.

The V and J genes are TRBV4-1 and TRBJ2-4, with 7 bases aligning to TRBD1. The CDR3 is 18 amino acids. V shed 0 bases and J 1 base; nucleotides not matched to a gene: 9. CDR1 MGHRA and CDR2 YSYEKL come from the germline V gene. CDR3: CASSQEGVRGPAKNIQYF. CDR3 bases: TGCGCCAGCAGCCAAGAAGGGGTAAGGGGGCCGGCCAAAAACATTCAGTACTTC.

This clonotype appeared a few times. The J gene is TRBJ2-1, the V gene TRBV30, with a tentative D call TRBD1 (6 bases). V lost 2 bases and J 2 bases, leaving 10 bases between the germline ends. Germline CDR1 GTSNPN, CDR2 SVGIG (reference sequence). The CDR3 is 14 residues long. CDR3: CAWSSGQTYNEQFF. The CDR3 DNA reads as TGTGCCTGGAGTTCGGGACAAACCTACAATGAGCAGTTCTTC.

This chain connects TRBV6-5 to TRBJ1-6; the D gene is possibly TRBD1 (5 bases). Trimming removed 0 bases at V and 0 bases at J, with 12 bases between. Germline CDR1 reads MNHEY; CDR2 reads SVGAGI. This CDR3 is 18 amino acids long. CDR3 bases: TGTGCCAGCAGTTACTCGGGGGGTAGGAGCTCCTATAATTCACCCCTCCACTTT. Protein: CASSYSGGRSSYNSPLHF.

In its sample, this clonotype was seen a few times. CDR3 sequence: CASPGDEQYV. The CDR3 DNA reads as TGCGCCAGCCCTGGGGACGAGCAGTACGTC. The chain combines TRBV5-1 with TRBJ2-7; D remains unclear. The CDR3 contains 10 residues. The V and J ends lost 7 bases and 5 bases respectively, with 7 bases between them. Germline CDR1 is SGHRS and CDR2 is YFSETQ.